A selection of T cell receptor beta chains follows, all from one sample in a study of blood T cells in healthy people across ages. Using its own MiXCR run on the 5' RACE reads, TCRdb lists one record per CDR3 protein. Of roughly 1,700,000 distinct CDR3 sequences listed, over 25% were seen once; the top ten hold 7% to 9%. The specimen was blood. The receptors were sampled from a woman in her twenties or thirties in good health. The CDR3 runs from the conserved cysteine through the conserved F or W. The D gene is left open where the match is weak. Clone size is given for some rows only: seen once, a few or many times, or a class if the clone is expanded.

CDR3 length	V gene	J gene	D gene	clone size	CDR3 protein	CDR3 DNA
15	TRBV7-9	TRBJ2-5	TRBD1	NA	CASSESGTGKETQYF	TGTGCCAGCAGCGAGTCCGGGACAGGAAAAGAGACCCAGTACTTC
14	TRBV5-1	TRBJ1-5	TRBD1	many	CASSWGTENQPQHF	TGCGCCAGCAGCTGGGGGACAGAAAATCAGCCCCAGCATTTT
13	TRBV6-6	TRBJ2-4	NA	few	CASSYGAGNIQYF	TGTGCCAGCAGTTACGGGGCTGGAAACATTCAGTACTTC
15	TRBV6-1	TRBJ2-7	TRBD1	NA	CASSVPGQDSYEQYF	TGTGCCAGCAGTGTCCCGGGACAGGACTCCTACGAGCAGTACTTC
15	TRBV15	TRBJ2-7	TRBD1	NA	CATSRDRGPRTEQYF	TGTGCCACCAGCAGAGATAGGGGGCCCCGTACCGAGCAGTACTTC
16	TRBV6-2/TRBV6-3	TRBJ2-3	NA	NA	CASSYVPAGFTDTQYF	TGTGCCAGCAGCTATGTTCCAGCGGGTTTCACAGATACGCAGTATTTT
17	TRBV4-3	TRBJ2-3	TRBD2	NA	CASSQDFSGSGTDTQYF	TGCGCCAGCAGCCAAGATTTCAGCGGGAGCGGCACAGATACGCAGTATTTT
14	TRBV5-1	TRBJ2-5	NA	many	CASSLLSTGETQYF	TGCGCCAGCAGCTTGTTGAGTACCGGAGAGACCCAGTACTTC
14	TRBV6-5	TRBJ1-2	TRBD1	NA	CASGRTGELYGYTF	TGTGCCAGCGGCAGGACAGGCGAACTATATGGCTACACCTTC
12	TRBV29-1	TRBJ2-5	NA	NA	CSGETFSREQYF	TGCAGCGGTGAGACCTTCAGTCGGGAGCAGTACTTC